This entry is about one T cell receptor (beta chain). Its antigen remains unidentified. The germline gives CDR1 MDHEN, CDR2 SYDVKM. CDR3 length: 14 residues. V gave up 2 bases and J gave up 4 bases, with 11 bases separating them. Method: immunoSEQ multiplex PCR; TCRdb's copy keeps in-frame clones and lacks some. The sample records 130,000 to 150,000 clones, around four fifths being singletons. This record comes from a study of T cell responses to AZD1222 COVID-19 vaccine. Study-wide findings and caveats: Repertoires were sampled only after the peak T cell response.

The sequenced sample was peripheral blood, obtained on day 0 of MenACWY control vaccination. The genes are TRBV28 and TRBJ1-2; no clear D. The clonotype was recovered from an adult in good health. For the CDR3, the DNA is TGTGCCAGCAGTTTAGTAGTGGATACCTATGGCTACACCTTC. It is translated as CASSLVVDTYGYTF.